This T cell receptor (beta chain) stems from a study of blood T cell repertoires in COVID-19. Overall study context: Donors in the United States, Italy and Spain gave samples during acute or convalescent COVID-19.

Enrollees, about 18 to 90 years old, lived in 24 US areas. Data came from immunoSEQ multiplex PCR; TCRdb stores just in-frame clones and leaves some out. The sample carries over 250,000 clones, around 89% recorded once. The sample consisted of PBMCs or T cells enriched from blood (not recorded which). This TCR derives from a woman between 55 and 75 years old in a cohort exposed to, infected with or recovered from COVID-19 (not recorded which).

Written as DNA, the CDR3 is TGCGCCAGCAGTGAGTCCGGGACTAGCATAAGGACAGATACGCAGTATTTT. This gives the protein CASSESGTSIRTDTQYF. V usage is TRBV10-1 and J usage is TRBJ2-3; 9 bases are a match to TRBD2. From germline, CDR1 is WNHNN and CDR2 SYGVQD (reference sequence). CDR3 length: 17 residues. The ends lost 0 bases at V and 3 bases at J; junction bases unmatched: 7.